The 27 T cell receptor beta chains reported below all come from one sample, sequenced in a study of post-analysis software for immune sequencing data. Notes on the study in general: Compared with controls, patients had more of about five TRBV segments, including TRBV5-6, TRBV5-1 and TRBV20-1.

Presence of unique molecular identifiers characterized the TCR beta cDNA libraries. MiXCR, applied by TCRdb to the PCR reads, yields one record per CDR3 protein. The sample holds a few hundred thousand distinct CDR3 sequences, around 34% seen once. No antigen is known for these receptors. Sequenced input: blood. These receptor sequences come from a girl aged 2-17 years with multiple sclerosis.

The CDR3 is CASSSRDLNTGELFF. As DNA, the CDR3 is TGCGCCAGCAGCTCCCGGGACTTGAACACCGGGGAGCTGTTTTTT. The chain couples TRBV5-1 to TRBJ2-2; a weak D match, TRBD2 (6 bases). Looked up from germline, CDR1 is SGHRS and CDR2 is YFSETQ. V gave up 3 bases and J gave up 1 base, with 10 bases separating them. The CDR3 is made up of 15 amino acids.

The genes are TRBV5-1 and TRBJ2-7; D is possibly TRBD1 (5 bases). V gave up 5 bases and J gave up 7 bases, with 16 bases separating them. Germline V gene data show CDR1 as SGHRS and CDR2 as YFSETQ. The CDR3 has 13 residues. In DNA, the CDR3 is TGCGCCAGCAGGAGGCAGGGTGAGGATGAGCAGTACTTC. This encodes CASRRQGEDEQYF.

Comment on this clonotype: One end of the junction does not line up with germline, which may come from a read error. This chain links TRBV18 with TRBJ1-3, with 8 bases fitting TRBD1. The length of the CDR3 is 15 residues. Germline V lookup: CDR1 KGHSH, CDR2 LQKENI. The CDR3 region is CASSPQGAIGNTTYF. CDR3 sequence (DNA): TGTGCCAGCTCACCTCAGGGGGCGATTGGAAACACCACATATTTT.

This clonotype was detected a few times. The chain uses TRBV6-5 and TRBJ2-5; D is undetermined. The CDR3 has 14 amino acids. The germline V and J ends were trimmed by 2 bases and 4 bases, with 11 bases remaining between them. CDR1 is MNHEY, CDR2 SVGAGI, per germline. The CDR3 coding sequence is TGTGCCAGCAGTTACGACCCAACGGGAGAGACCCAGTACTTC. Its translation is CASSYDPTGETQYF.

In its sample, this clonotype was seen once. The V and J genes are TRBV18 and TRBJ2-1, with 7 nucleotides matching TRBD1. This CDR3 has 13 residues. With 3 bases clipped from V and 8 bases from J, the junction kept 4 bases outside the gene matches. Per germline, CDR1 KGHSH and CDR2 LQKENI. The CDR3: CASSPDRAYEQFF. CDR3 DNA: TGTGCCAGCTCACCCGACAGGGCTTATGAGCAGTTCTTC.

The chain carries TRBV25-1 and TRBJ2-7; TRBD1 agrees at 12 bases. The junction had 8 bases not matched to a gene; V was cut back by 7 bases and J by 7 bases. The CDR3 extends over 14 amino acids. Germline assignment: CDR1 MGHDK and CDR2 SYGVNS. In nucleotides, the CDR3 is TGTGCCAGCAACTCGGGACAGGGGGCGAGAGAGCAGTACTTC. Protein sequence: CASNSGQGAREQYF.

This clonotype has a handful of counts. The chain has TRBV27 and TRBJ2-5; D is unclear. This CDR3 comprises 15 residues. Trimming pared 0 bases from V and 1 base from J, leaving 9 bases between. Germline V lookup: CDR1 MNHEY, CDR2 SMNVEV (reference sequence). The CDR3 nucleotides are TGTGCCAGCAGTTTATCGATGGTTAGCCAAGAGACCCAGTACTTC. Translated, it gives CASSLSMVSQETQYF.

The chain couples TRBV24-1 to TRBJ2-1, with D perhaps matching TRBD1 or TRBD2 (5 bases each). CDR3 size: 13 residues. The V end lost 9 bases, the J end lost 3 bases, and 11 bases lay between the germline ends. Germline V lookup: CDR1 KGHDR, CDR2 SFDVKD. The CDR3 nucleotides are TGTGCCACCGGGGGTATAGTCTACAATGAGCAGTTCTTC. This encodes CATGGIVYNEQFF.

The V gene is TRBV12-3 or TRBV12-4, the J gene TRBJ1-5; tentatively, D is TRBD1 (5 bases). V lost 1 base and J lost 7, with 11 bases in between. The CDR3 spans 14 residues. The CDR3, as DNA: TGTGCCAGCAGTTTAGGAGGGACCCCCCAGCCCCAGCATTTT. This sequence encodes CASSLGGTPQPQHF.

Comment on this clonotype: The germline gene is not matched at one end of the junction; a read error may be the cause. This rearrangement joins TRBV14 to TRBJ1-1; D gene ambiguous. The length of the CDR3 is 15 residues. Germline V lookup: CDR1 SGHDN, CDR2 FVKESK. CDR3 DNA: TGTGCCAGCAGCCAAGACAGAGACGTTTACACTGAAACTTTCTTT. It is translated as CASSQDRDVYTETFF.

The chain uses TRBV29-1 and TRBJ1-1; D unclear. V was shortened by 0 bases and J by 1 base, with 6 bases between the two germline ends. The CDR3 is 13 residues long. Looked up from germline, CDR1 is SQVTM and CDR2 is ANQGSEA. CDR3 coding DNA: TGCAGCGTTGAAGAGGGGTGGAACACTGAAGCTTTCTTT. Translating gives CSVEEGWNTEAFF.

This clonotype is a singleton in its sample. J is TRBJ1-4 and V is TRBV12-3 or TRBV12-4; TRBD1 matches at 10 bases. V lost 5 bases and J lost 2; bases outside the gene matches: 8. The CDR3 length is 17 residues. CDR3 DNA sequence: TGTGCCAGCAGTCGGGGACAGGGGCGGGCCACTAATGAAAAACTGTTTTTT. Translating it yields CASSRGQGRATNEKLFF.

The chain uses TRBV3-1 and TRBJ2-7; perhaps D is TRBD1 or TRBD2 (6 bases each). The CDR3 has 15 amino acids. Trimming cost V 3 bases and J 3 bases, with 15 bases left between them. Germline values: CDR1 LGHDT, CDR2 YNNKEL (reference sequence). The CDR3, as DNA: TGTGCCAGCAGCCACGGGGGCGCACCAGTCTACGAGCAGTACTTC. Amino acid sequence: CASSHGGAPVYEQYF.

This clonotype was observed a handful of times. This chain uses TRBV12-3 or TRBV12-4 with TRBJ1-6; no clear D gene. The CDR3 is 14 residues long. With 6 bases removed from V and 3 bases from J, the gap between germline ends came to 9 bases. CDR3 nucleotides: TGTGCCAGCAGCCCGGACGTCTATAATTCACCCCTCCACTTT. It codes for CASSPDVYNSPLHF.

As to this clonotype: This clone may be a read error of a much larger clone one base away. V usage is TRBV6-4 and J usage is TRBJ2-7; 11 positions agree with TRBD2. There are 15 residues in the CDR3. The V gene end was trimmed by 4 bases and the J gene end by 7 bases; junction bases not matched to a gene: 9. Per germline, CDR1 MRHNA and CDR2 SNTAGT. CDR3 residues: CASSVLAGGGNEQYF. The CDR3 nucleotides read TGTGCCAGCAGTGTTCTAGCGGGGGGAGGAAATGAGCAGTACTTC.

This chain connects TRBV20-1 to TRBJ1-2, with a possible D match to TRBD1 (5 bases). V was trimmed by 6 bases and J by 4 bases, leaving 18 bases between them. Germline V gene lookup returns CDR1 DFQATT and CDR2 SNEGSKA (reference sequence). The CDR3 length is 14 residues. The CDR3 here is CSAPALWDLYGYTF. CDR3 coding DNA: TGCAGTGCCCCTGCGCTTTGGGACCTCTATGGCTACACCTTC.

The chain employs TRBV5-1 and TRBJ2-5; 12 nucleotides agree with TRBD1. Germline V gene sequence: CDR1 SGHRS, CDR2 YFSETQ. CDR3 size: 18 residues. V lost 3 bases, J lost 5 bases, and 14 bases stayed unmatched. The CDR3 loop reads CASSYGTGGALAFETQYF. The CDR3 region has the DNA TGCGCCAGCAGCTACGGGACAGGGGGCGCGTTGGCCTTCGAGACCCAGTACTTC.

This clonotype came up a few times. The gene calls are TRBV5-5 and TRBJ2-1; no clear D gene. Trimming cost V 1 base and J 8 bases, with 13 bases left between them. CDR1 SGHKS and CDR2 YYEKEE come from the germline V gene (reference sequence). CDR3 size: 14 residues. The CDR3 loop reads CASSLLNLRDEQFF. The CDR3 DNA reads as TGTGCCAGCAGCTTGCTGAACCTCCGGGATGAGCAGTTCTTC. The full variable domain, in which reference TRBV5-5 and TRBJ2-1 provide the parts outside the CDR3, is DAGVTQSPTHLIKTRGQQVTLRCSPISGHKSVSWYQQVLGQGPQFIFQYYEKEERGRGNFPDRFSARQFPNYSSELNVNALLLGDSALYLCASSLLNLRDEQFFGPGTRLTVL.

This chain links TRBV29-1 with TRBJ1-1, with 8 bases matching TRBD1. CDR3 length: 15 residues. The junction had 12 bases not matched to a gene; V was cut back by 7 bases and J by 2 bases. The germline V gene has CDR1 SQVTM and CDR2 ANQGSEA. The CDR3 DNA sequence: TGCAGCGCCTTTGCGCAGGGGGCGGGAAACACTGAAGCTTTCTTT. It codes for CSAFAQGAGNTEAFF.

A few counts support this clonotype. This chain connects TRBV25-1 to TRBJ1-2, with D possibly matching TRBD1 (6 bases). The CDR3 runs to 15 residues. Trimming removed 3 bases from V and 2 bases from J, with 13 bases in between. The germline V gene encodes CDR1 MGHDK and CDR2 SYGVNS. The CDR3 region is CASSDPGTSNYGYTF. DNA of the CDR3: TGTGCCAGCAGTGATCCCGGGACATCCAACTATGGCTACACCTTC.

The V call is TRBV19, the J call TRBJ2-3; D ambiguous. This CDR3 spans 13 amino acids. V was trimmed by 2 bases and J by 9 bases, leaving 12 bases between them. CDR1 is LNHDA and CDR2 is SQIVND in the germline V gene (reference sequence). The DNA for the CDR3 is TGTGCCAGTAGTATATACGGACGAGAGACGCAGTATTTT. Its translation: CASSIYGRETQYF.

CDR3 residues: CASSLKTVRLIYEQYF. The CDR3 nucleotides are TGCGCCAGCAGCTTGAAGACGGTTAGACTAATCTACGAGCAGTACTTC. The chain carries TRBV5-1 and TRBJ2-7, with D possibly TRBD2 on 5 matching bases. Germline V gene sequence: CDR1 SGHRS, CDR2 YFSETQ. V was shortened by 1 base and J by 3 bases, with 17 bases between the two germline ends. There are 16 residues in the CDR3. The full variable domain, with the rest looked up from reference TRBV5-1 and TRBJ2-7, is KAGVTQTPRYLIKTRGQQVTLSCSPISGHRSVSWYQQTPGQGLQFLFEYFSETQRNKGNFPGRFSGRQFSNSRSEMNVSTLELGDSALYLCASSLKTVRLIYEQYFGPGTRLTVT.

The J gene is TRBJ1-1, the V gene TRBV2; 7 nucleotides match TRBD1. The CDR3 runs to 13 residues. With V trimmed by 7 bases and J by 7 bases, 9 bases remained unmatched. Germline CDR1 is SNHLY and CDR2 is FYNNEI. CDR3 coding DNA: TGTGCCAGCAAACTCCGGGACAGAGATGAAGCTTTCTTT. Protein sequence: CASKLRDRDEAFF.

The chain couples TRBV2 to TRBJ2-7; D ambiguous. Germline V lookup: CDR1 SNHLY, CDR2 FYNNEI. There are 13 residues in the CDR3. V shed 8 bases and J shed 0 bases, with 11 bases lying between them. This CDR3 is CASFGTVSYEQYF. CDR3 nucleotides: TGTGCCAGCTTCGGTACAGTCTCCTACGAGCAGTACTTC. The complete variable domain, with remaining parts taken from reference TRBV2 and TRBJ2-7, reads EPEVTQTPSHQVTQMGQEVILRCVPISNHLYFYWYRQILGQKVEFLVSFYNNEISEKSEIFDDQFSVERPDGSNFTLKIRSTKLEDSAMYFCASFGTVSYEQYFGPGTRLTVT.

The chain uses TRBV28 and TRBJ2-5, with D unclear. Between the trimmed V and J ends, which lost 3 bases and 1 base, there was a span of 12 bases. The CDR3 spans 15 residues. Germline loops: CDR1 MDHEN, CDR2 SYDVKM. CDR3: CASSFHQVLQETQYF. The CDR3 nucleotides read TGTGCCAGCAGTTTTCACCAGGTCCTCCAAGAGACCCAGTACTTC.

The chain couples TRBV4-1 to TRBJ2-1, with D perhaps matching TRBD2 (6 bases). Germline values: CDR1 MGHRA, CDR2 YSYEKL. Trimming took off 0 bases at V and 3 bases at J, with 12 bases between the two ends. This CDR3 has 16 residues. CDR3 nucleotides: TGCGCCAGCAGCCAAGATTGGTCGGGGGTCTACAATGAGCAGTTCTTC. This translates into CASSQDWSGVYNEQFF.

V and J are TRBV6-1 and TRBJ2-7; tentative D call: TRBD1 (5 bases). V lost 8 bases to trimming and J lost 2 bases, with 16 bases between them. The germline V gene encodes CDR1 MNHNS and CDR2 SASEGT. The CDR3 sequence is 14 residues long. CDR3 sequence: CASQLRQPPYEQYF. CDR3 DNA sequence: TGTGCCAGCCAACTGAGACAGCCGCCCTACGAGCAGTACTTC.